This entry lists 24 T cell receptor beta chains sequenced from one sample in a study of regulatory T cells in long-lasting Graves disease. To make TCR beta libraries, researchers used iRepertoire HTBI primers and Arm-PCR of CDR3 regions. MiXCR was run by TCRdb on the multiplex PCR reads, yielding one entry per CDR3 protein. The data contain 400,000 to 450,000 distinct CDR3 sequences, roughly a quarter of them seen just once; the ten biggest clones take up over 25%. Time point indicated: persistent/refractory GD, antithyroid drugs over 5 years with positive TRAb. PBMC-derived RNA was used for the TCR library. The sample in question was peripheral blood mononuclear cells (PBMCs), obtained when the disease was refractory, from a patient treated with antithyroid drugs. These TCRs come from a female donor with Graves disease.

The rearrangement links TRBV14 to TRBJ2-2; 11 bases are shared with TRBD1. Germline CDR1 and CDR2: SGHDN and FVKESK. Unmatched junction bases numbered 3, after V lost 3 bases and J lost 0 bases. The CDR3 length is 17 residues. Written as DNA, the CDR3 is TGTGCCAGCAGCCACCGGGACAGGGGGTCGAACACCGGGGAGCTGTTTTTT. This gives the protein CASSHRDRGSNTGELFF.

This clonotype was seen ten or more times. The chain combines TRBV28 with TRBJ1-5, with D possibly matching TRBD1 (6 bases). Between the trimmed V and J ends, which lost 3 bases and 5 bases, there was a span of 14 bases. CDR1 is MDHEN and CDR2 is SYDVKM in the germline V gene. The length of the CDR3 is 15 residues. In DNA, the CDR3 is TGTGCCAGCAGTTTGGGGGGGCCCGGCGATCAGCCCCAGCATTTT. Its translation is CASSLGGPGDQPQHF.

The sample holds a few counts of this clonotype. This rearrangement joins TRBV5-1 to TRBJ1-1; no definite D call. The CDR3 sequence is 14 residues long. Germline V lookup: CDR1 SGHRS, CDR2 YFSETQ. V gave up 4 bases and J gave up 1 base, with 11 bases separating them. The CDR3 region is CASSPTPQNTEAFF. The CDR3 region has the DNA TGCGCCAGCAGCCCCACGCCCCAGAACACTGAAGCTTTCTTT.

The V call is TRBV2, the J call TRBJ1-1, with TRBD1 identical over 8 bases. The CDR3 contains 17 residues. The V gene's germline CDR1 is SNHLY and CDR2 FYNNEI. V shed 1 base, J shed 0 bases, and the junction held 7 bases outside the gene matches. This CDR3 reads CASSEGGRGPMNTEAFF. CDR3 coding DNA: TGTGCCAGCAGTGAAGGAGGCAGGGGGCCGATGAACACTGAAGCTTTCTTT.

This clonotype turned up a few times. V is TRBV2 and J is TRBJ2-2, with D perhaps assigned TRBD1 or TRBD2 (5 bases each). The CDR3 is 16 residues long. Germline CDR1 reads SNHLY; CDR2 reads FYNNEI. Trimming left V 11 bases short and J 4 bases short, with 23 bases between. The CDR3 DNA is TGTGCCTTTTCAAGGGGTTCGGCGGGCCGCACCGGGGAGCTGTTTTTT. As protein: CAFSRGSAGRTGELFF.

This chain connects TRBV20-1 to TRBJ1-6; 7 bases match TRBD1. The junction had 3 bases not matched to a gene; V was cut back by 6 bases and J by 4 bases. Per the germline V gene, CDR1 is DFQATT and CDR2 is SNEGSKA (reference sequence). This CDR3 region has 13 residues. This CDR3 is CSARGQYNSPLHF. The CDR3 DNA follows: TGCAGTGCCCGGGGACAGTATAATTCACCCCTCCACTTT.

The CDR3 nucleotides are TGTGCCAGCAGCTTAGCGTTCTCCGGGGGAAACACTGAAGCTTTCTTT. Translated, it gives CASSLAFSGGNTEAFF. V and J are TRBV7-8 and TRBJ1-1; D may be TRBD1 (5 bases). The CDR3 spans 16 residues. Germline V lookup: CDR1 SGHVS, CDR2 FQNEAQ. Deletions cut 0 bases from V and 2 bases from J, with 13 bases between.

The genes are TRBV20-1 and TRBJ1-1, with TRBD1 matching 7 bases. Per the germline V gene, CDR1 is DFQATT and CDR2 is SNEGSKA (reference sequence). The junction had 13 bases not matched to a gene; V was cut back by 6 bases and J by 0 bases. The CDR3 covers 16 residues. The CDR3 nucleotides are TGCAGTGCCGAGTCAGTAGAGGGGGCCATGAACACTGAAGCTTTCTTT. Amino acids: CSAESVEGAMNTEAFF.

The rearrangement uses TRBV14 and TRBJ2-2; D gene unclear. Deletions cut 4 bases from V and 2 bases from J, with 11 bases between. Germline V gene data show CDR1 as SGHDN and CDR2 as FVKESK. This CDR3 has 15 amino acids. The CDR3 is CASSLRVTNTGELFF. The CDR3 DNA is TGTGCCAGCAGCCTACGGGTCACAAACACCGGGGAGCTGTTTTTT.

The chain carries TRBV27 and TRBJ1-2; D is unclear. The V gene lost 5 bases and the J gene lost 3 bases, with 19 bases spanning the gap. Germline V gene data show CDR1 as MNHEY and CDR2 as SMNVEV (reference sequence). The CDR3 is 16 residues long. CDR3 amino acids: CASSPQSQMRYYGYTF. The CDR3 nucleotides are TGTGCCAGCAGTCCACAATCTCAAATGAGGTACTATGGCTACACCTTC.

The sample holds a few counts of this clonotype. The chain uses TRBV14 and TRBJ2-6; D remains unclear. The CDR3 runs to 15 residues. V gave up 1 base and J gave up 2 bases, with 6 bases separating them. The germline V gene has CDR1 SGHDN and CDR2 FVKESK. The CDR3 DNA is TGTGCCAGCAGCCAAGGCTCAGCTGGGGCCAACGTCCTGACTTTC. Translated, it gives CASSQGSAGANVLTF.

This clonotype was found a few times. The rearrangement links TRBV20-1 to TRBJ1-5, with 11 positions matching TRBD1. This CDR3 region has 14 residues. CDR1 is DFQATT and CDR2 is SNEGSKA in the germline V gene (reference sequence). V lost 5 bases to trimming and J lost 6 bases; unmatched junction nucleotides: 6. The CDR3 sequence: CSASTGTGGQPQHF. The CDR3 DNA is TGCAGTGCTTCAACTGGGACAGGGGGTCAGCCCCAGCATTTT.

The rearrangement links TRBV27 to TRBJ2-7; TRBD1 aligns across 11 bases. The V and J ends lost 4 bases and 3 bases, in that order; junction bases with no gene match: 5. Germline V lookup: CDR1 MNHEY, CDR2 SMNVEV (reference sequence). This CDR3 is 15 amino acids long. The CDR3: CASSSWTGGDYEQYF. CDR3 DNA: TGTGCCAGCAGTTCGTGGACAGGGGGCGACTACGAGCAGTACTTC.

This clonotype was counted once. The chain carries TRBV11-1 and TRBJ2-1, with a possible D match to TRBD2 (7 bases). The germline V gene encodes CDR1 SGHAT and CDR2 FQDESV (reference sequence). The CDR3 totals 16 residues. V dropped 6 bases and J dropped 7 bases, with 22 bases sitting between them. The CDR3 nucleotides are TGTGCCAGCAGTCACCTAGCGGACGGGGGGCCAAATGAGCAGTTCTTC. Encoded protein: CASSHLADGGPNEQFF.

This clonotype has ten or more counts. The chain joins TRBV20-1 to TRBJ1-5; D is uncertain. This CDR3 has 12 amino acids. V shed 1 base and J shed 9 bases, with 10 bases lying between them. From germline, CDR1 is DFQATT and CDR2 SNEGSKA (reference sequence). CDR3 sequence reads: CSARGGVGPQHF. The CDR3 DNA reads TGCAGTGCTAGAGGAGGAGTAGGGCCCCAGCATTTT.

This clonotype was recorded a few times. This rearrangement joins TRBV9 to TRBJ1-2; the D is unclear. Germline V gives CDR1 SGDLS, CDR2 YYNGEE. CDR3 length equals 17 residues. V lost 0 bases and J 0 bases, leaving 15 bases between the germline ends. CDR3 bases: TGTGCCAGCAGCGTAGGTTCAACAGCTACTTCTAACTATGGCTACACCTTC. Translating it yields CASSVGSTATSNYGYTF.

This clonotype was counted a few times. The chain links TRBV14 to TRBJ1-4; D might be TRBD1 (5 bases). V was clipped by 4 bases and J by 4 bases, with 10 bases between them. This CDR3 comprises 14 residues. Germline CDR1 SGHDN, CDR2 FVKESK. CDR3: CASSLRQNNEKLFF. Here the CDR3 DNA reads TGTGCCAGCAGCCTTCGACAGAATAATGAAAAACTGTTTTTT.

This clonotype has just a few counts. The CDR3 loop is CASSLSTHLPNSPLHF. CDR3 DNA: TGTGCCAGCAGTTTATCGACTCACCTACCCAATTCACCCCTCCACTTT. V is TRBV27 and J is TRBJ1-6; D not certain. Germline values: CDR1 MNHEY, CDR2 SMNVEV (reference sequence). This CDR3 is 16 amino acids long. The V gene lost 0 bases and the J gene lost 7 bases, with 13 bases spanning the gap.

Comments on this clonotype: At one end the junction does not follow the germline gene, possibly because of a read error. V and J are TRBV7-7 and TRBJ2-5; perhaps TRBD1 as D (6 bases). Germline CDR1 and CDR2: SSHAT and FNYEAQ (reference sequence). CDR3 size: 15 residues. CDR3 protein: CASSRTDTQRETQYF. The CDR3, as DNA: TGTGCTAGCAGTCGGACAGATACACAGCGAGAGACCCAGTACTTC.

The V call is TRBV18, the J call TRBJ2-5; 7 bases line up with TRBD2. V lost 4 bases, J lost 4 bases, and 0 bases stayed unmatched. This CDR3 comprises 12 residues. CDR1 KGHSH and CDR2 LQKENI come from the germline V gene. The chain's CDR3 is CASSREGETQYF. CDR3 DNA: TGTGCCAGCTCACGGGAGGGAGAGACCCAGTACTTC.

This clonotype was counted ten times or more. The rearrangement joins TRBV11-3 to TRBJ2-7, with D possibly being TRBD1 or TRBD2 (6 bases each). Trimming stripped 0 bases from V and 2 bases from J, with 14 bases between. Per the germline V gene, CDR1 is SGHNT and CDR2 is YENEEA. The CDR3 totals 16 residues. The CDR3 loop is CASSLEKGGGTYEQYF. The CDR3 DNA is TGTGCCAGCAGCTTAGAGAAAGGAGGGGGGACCTACGAGCAGTACTTC.

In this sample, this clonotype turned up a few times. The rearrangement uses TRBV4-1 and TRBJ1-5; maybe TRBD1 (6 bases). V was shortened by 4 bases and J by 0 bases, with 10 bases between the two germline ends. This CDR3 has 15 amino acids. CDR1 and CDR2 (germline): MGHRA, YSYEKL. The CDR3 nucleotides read TGCGCCAGCAGCCGGGGGGCTTATAGCAATCAGCCCCAGCATTTT. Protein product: CASSRGAYSNQPQHF.

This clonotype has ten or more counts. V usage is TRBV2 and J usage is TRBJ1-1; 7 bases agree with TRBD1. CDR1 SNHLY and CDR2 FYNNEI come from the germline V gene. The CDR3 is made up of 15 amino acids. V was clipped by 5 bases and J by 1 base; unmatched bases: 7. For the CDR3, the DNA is TGTGCCAGCAGTAACTCCGGGACAGCGAACACTGAAGCTTTCTTT. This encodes CASSNSGTANTEAFF.

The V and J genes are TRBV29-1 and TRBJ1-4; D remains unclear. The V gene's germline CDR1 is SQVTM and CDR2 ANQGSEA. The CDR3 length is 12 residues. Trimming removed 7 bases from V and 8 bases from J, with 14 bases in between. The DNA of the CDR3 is TGCAGCGCGCGGTACGGAAAGGAAAAACTGTTTTTT. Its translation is CSARYGKEKLFF.